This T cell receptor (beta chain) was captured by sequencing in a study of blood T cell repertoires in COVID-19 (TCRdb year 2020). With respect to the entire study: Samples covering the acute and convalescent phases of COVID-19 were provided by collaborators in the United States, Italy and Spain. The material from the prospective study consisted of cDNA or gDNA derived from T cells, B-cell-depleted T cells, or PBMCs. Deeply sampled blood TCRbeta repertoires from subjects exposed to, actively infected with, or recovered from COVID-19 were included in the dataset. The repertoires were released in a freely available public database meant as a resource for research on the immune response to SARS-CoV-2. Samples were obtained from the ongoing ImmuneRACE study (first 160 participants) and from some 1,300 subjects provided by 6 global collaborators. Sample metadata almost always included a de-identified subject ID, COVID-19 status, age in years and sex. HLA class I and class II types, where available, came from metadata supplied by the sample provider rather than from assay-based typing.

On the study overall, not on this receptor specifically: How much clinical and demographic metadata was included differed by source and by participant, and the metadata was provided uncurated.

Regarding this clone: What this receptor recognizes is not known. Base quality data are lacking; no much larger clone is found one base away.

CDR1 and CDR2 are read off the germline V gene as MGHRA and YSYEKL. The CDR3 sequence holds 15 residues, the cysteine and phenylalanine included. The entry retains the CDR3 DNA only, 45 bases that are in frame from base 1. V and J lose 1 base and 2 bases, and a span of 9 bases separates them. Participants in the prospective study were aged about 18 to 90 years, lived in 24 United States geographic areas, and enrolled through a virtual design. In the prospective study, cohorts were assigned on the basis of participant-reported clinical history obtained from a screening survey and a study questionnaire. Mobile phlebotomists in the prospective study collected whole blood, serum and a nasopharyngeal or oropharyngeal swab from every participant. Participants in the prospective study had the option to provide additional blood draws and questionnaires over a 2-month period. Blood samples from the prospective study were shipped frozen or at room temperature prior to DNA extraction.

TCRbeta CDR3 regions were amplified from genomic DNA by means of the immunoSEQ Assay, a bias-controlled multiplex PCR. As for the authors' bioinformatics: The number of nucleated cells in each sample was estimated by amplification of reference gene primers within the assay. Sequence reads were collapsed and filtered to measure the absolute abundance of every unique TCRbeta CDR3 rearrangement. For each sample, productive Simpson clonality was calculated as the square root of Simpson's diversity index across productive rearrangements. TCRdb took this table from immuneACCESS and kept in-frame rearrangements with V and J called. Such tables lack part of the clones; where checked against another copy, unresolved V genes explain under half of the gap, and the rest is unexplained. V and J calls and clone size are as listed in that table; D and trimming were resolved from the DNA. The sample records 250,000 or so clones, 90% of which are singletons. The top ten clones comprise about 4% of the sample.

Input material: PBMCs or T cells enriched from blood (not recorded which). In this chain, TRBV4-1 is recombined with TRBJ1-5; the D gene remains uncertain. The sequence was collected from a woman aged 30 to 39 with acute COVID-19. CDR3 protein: CASSQVSGGNQPQHF. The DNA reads TGCGCCAGCAGCCAAGTCAGCGGGGGCAATCAGCCCCAGCATTTT.